This T cell receptor (beta chain) is from a study of blood T cell repertoires in COVID-19. Libraries were prepared by immunoSEQ multiplex PCR; TCRdb keeps only in-frame clonotypes and omits some of them. The data show 230,000 or so clones, with around 80% seen just once and roughly 7.8% held by the top ten. Germline CDR1 is LNHDA and CDR2 is SQIVND (reference sequence). The V end was cut by 7 bases, the J end by 0 bases, with 10 bases between. The CDR3 has 15 residues. The V gene is TRBV19, the J gene TRBJ2-6, with a weak D call TRBD2 (5 bases). This TCR came from a man aged 40-55 years with active or convalescent COVID-19. Source material: peripheral blood. This CDR3 reads CASTLASSGANVLTF. Here the CDR3 DNA reads TGTGCCAGTACGTTAGCGAGCTCTGGGGCCAACGTCCTGACTTTC.